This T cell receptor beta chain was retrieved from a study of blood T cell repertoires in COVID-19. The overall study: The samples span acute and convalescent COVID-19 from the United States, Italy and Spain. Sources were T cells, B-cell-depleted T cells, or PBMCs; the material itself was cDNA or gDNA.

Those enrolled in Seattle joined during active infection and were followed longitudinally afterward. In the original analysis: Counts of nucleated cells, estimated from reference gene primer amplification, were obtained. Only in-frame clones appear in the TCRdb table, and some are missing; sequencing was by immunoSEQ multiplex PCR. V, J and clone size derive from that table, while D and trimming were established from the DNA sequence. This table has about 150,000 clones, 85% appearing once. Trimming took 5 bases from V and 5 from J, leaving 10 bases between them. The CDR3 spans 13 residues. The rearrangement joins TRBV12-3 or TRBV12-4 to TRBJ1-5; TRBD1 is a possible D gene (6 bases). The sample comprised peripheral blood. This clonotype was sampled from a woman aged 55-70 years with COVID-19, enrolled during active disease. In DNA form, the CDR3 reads TGTGCCAGCAGTCCGGGACACCATCAGCCCCAGCATTTT. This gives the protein CASSPGHHQPQHF.